This T cell receptor (beta chain) emerged from a study of post-analysis software for immune sequencing data. Study findings and constraints: There was significantly lower normalized Chao1 diversity in multiple sclerosis patients than in controls. Higher frequency in patients than in controls was seen for about five TRBV segments, with TRBV5-6, TRBV5-1 and TRBV20-1 among them.

Comment on this clonotype: Its specificity is not known.

Unique molecular identifiers tagged the TCR beta cDNA libraries. T cells numbering 1 to 10 million gave rise to 450,000 to 550,000 cDNA molecules. TCRdb redid the calling of the PCR reads with MiXCR, one entry per CDR3 protein. The sample holds 740,000 or so distinct CDR3 sequences, about 50% seen once. V was shortened by 3 bases and J by 1 base, with 18 bases between the two germline ends. Germline V gene sequence: CDR1 ENHRY, CDR2 SYGVKD. The CDR3 contains 17 residues. The clonotype comes from a girl aged 5 to 17 with multiple sclerosis. Source material: blood. The chain couples TRBV10-3 to TRBJ2-5; D not certain. This CDR3 is CAISEGWTLTPQETQYF. The CDR3 DNA follows: TGTGCCATCAGTGAAGGTTGGACGTTGACACCCCAAGAGACCCAGTACTTC.